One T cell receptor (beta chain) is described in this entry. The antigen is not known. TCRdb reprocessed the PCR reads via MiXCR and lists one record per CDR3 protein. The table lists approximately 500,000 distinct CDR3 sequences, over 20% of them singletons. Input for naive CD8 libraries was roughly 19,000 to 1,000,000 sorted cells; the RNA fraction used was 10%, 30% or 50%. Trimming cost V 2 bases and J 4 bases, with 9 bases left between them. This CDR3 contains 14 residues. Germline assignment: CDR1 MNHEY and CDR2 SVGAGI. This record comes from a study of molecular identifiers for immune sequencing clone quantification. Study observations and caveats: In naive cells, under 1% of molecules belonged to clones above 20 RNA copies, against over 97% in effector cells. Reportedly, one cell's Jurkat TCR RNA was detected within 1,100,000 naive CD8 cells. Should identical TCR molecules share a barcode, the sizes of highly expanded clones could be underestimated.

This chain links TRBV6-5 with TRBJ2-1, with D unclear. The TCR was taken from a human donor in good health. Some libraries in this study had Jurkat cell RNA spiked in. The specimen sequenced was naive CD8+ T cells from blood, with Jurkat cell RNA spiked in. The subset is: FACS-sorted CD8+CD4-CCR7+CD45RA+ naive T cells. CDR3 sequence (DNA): TGTGCCAGCAGTTACGGCATCTCTTACAATGAGCAGTTCTTC. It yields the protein CASSYGISYNEQFF.